The present TCR beta chain was sequenced within a study of T cell clonotyping in hematopoietic cell transplantation. Time point denoted: recipient sample about 28 days before transplant, after cytoreduction. Method: immunoSEQ multiplex PCR; TCRdb's copy keeps in-frame clones and lacks some. The data show about 76,000 clones, about 95% seen once. Looked up from germline, CDR1 is SGHAT and CDR2 is FQNNGV. This CDR3 comprises 16 residues. The ends were cut back, 1 base at V and 0 bases at J, with 10 bases in the middle. The input for sequencing was peripheral blood mononuclear cells, taken before stem cell transplant. This TCR was sampled from a woman in her 50s with acute myeloid leukemia. Some clones in this sample may be carry-over from other donors' samples. This chain joins TRBV11-2 and TRBJ2-1, with D perhaps matching TRBD1 (6 bases). CDR3 nucleotides: TGTGCCAGCAGCTTAGGGGGGCTCGGCTCCTACAATGAGCAGTTCTTC. Translated, it gives CASSLGGLGSYNEQFF. Looking up the rest from reference TRBV11-2 and TRBJ2-1 gives the full variable domain: EAGVAQSPRYKIIEKRQSVAFWCNPISGHATLYWYQQILGQGPKLLIQFQNNGVVDDSQLPKDRFSAERLKGVDSTLKIQPAKLEDSAVYLCASSLGGLGSYNEQFFGPGTRLTVL.